The clone carrying this T cell receptor (beta chain) appeared a single time. In the original processing: From reference gene primer amplification, estimates of nucleated cell counts were derived. Repertoires were generated with immunoSEQ multiplex PCR, while TCRdb's copy carries only in-frame clones and drops some. For V, J and clone size, that table is used; D and trimming come from the DNA. The sample holds 140,000 or so clones, 88% seen once. The entry originates in a study of blood T cell repertoires in COVID-19. Study overall: Acute and convalescent COVID-19 samples came from the United States, Italy and Spain.

With 4 bases removed from V and 1 base from J, the gap between germline ends came to 16 bases. Germline V lookup: CDR1 SGHDN, CDR2 FVKESK. The CDR3 sequence is 16 residues long. This TCR was sampled from a man aged 60-69 years with active or convalescent COVID-19. This chain joins TRBV14 and TRBJ1-2, with unresolved D. Sequencing was done on a sample of peripheral blood. This chain's CDR3 is CASSPLRWRFNYGYTF. CDR3 DNA sequence: TGTGCCAGCAGCCCCCTCCGGTGGAGGTTTAACTATGGCTACACCTTC.